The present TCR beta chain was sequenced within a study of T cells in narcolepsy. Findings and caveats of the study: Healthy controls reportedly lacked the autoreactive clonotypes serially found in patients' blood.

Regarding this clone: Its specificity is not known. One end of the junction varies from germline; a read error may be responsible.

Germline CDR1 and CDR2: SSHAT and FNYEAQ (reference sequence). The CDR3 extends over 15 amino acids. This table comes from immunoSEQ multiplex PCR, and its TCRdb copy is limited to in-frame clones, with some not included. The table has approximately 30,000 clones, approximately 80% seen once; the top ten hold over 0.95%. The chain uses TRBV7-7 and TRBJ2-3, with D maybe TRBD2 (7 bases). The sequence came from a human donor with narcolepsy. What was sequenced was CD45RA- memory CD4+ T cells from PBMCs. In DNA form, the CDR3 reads TGTGCTAGCAGTTCGCGGGGGCTAAGCACAGATACGCAGTATTTT. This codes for CASSSRGLSTDTQYF. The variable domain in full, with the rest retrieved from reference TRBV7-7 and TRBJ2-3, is GAGVSQSPRYKVTKRGQDVTLRCDPISSHATLYWYQQALGQGPEFLTYFNYEAQPDKSGLPSDRFSAERPEGSISTLTIQRTEQRDSAMYRCASSSRGLSTDTQYFGPGTRLTVL.